These 32 T cell receptor beta chains came from one sample sequenced in a study of blood T cells in healthy people across ages. It was with a sample-barcoded 5' primer and a J-beta primer mix that a second PCR of roughly 7 to 11 cycles was run. MiXCR, run by TCRdb on the 5' RACE reads, gives a single entry per CDR3 protein. The profile shows 1.4 million to 1.5 million distinct CDR3 sequences, approximately 42% of them singletons. The material sequenced was blood. These TCRs come from a woman under 30 in good health.

The chain recombines TRBV28 with TRBJ2-3; TRBD1 might be the D (5 bases). The CDR3 totals 13 residues. V lost 7 bases, J lost 2 bases, and 10 bases lay in between. CDR1 and CDR2 (germline): MDHEN, SYDVKM. CDR3 protein: CASTPGHTDTQYF. For the CDR3, the DNA is TGTGCCAGCACCCCAGGGCACACAGATACGCAGTATTTT.

This clonotype appeared a few times. The chain joins TRBV5-1 to TRBJ2-1; 7 nucleotides match TRBD2. Germline CDR1 and CDR2: SGHRS and YFSETQ. The CDR3 has 13 amino acids. Trimming at V came to 1 base and at J to 8 bases, leaving 3 bases not matched to a gene. The CDR3 here is CASSLPLADEQFF. As DNA, the CDR3 is TGCGCCAGCAGCTTGCCGCTAGCGGATGAGCAGTTCTTC.

This clonotype was counted a few times. This chain connects TRBV24-1 to TRBJ2-7, with D maybe TRBD1 (5 bases). CDR3 length equals 13 residues. The V gene lost 2 bases and the J gene lost 3 bases, with 7 bases spanning the gap. Germline assignment: CDR1 KGHDR and CDR2 SFDVKD. The CDR3 DNA follows: TGTGCCACCAGTGATTCAAGGGGCTACGAGCAGTACTTC. Translation: CATSDSRGYEQYF.

The V call is TRBV27, the J call TRBJ1-5; weak D call: TRBD1 (6 bases). V dropped 1 base and J dropped 6 bases, with 10 bases sitting between them. Germline CDR1 MNHEY, CDR2 SMNVEV (reference sequence). The CDR3 spans 14 residues. In DNA form, the CDR3 reads TGTGCCAGCAGTTTATTAGGGGGGCCTCAGCCCCAGCATTTT. This gives the protein CASSLLGGPQPQHF.

This rearrangement joins TRBV10-3 to TRBJ1-1, with D possibly matching TRBD1 (6 bases). The CDR3 spans 14 residues. V lost 3 bases, J lost 1 base, and 9 bases lay in between. In germline, CDR1 is ENHRY, CDR2 SYGVKD. The CDR3 is CAISDQGSNTEAFF. The CDR3 DNA reads as TGTGCCATCAGTGATCAGGGGTCGAACACTGAAGCTTTCTTT.

This chain connects TRBV7-2 to TRBJ1-2; maybe TRBD1 (6 bases). Between the trimmed V and J ends, which lost 5 bases and 1 base, there was a span of 17 bases. CDR1 is SGHTA and CDR2 is FQGNSA in the germline V gene. The CDR3 contains 16 residues. DNA for the CDR3: TGTGCCAGCAGCCCCGGGACACCGCACAATAACTATGGCTACACCTTC. Amino acid sequence: CASSPGTPHNNYGYTF.

There are a few counts of this clonotype. The chain uses TRBV24-1 and TRBJ2-1; D unresolved. The CDR3 consists of 13 residues. Trimming took off 6 bases at V and 13 bases at J, with 18 bases between the two ends. The germline V gene has CDR1 KGHDR and CDR2 SFDVKD. This chain's CDR3 is CATSPRSEETQFF. The CDR3 DNA reads TGTGCCACCAGTCCCCGTTCCGAAGAGACCCAGTTCTTC.

V and J are TRBV4-1 and TRBJ2-1; D possibly matches TRBD1 or TRBD2 (5 bases each). This CDR3 has 15 residues. The germline V gene encodes CDR1 MGHRA and CDR2 YSYEKL. V lost 7 bases and J lost 4, with 17 bases in between. This CDR3 is CASNPGGTGYNEQFF. The CDR3 DNA reads TGCGCCAGCAACCCTGGGGGAACGGGATACAATGAGCAGTTCTTC.

V usage is TRBV30 and J usage is TRBJ1-2; 10 nucleotides align to TRBD1. CDR1 and CDR2 from the germline V gene are GTSNPN and SVGIG (reference sequence). The V gene end was trimmed by 3 bases and the J gene end by 5 bases; junction bases not matched to a gene: 15. The CDR3 sequence is 17 residues long. The CDR3 loop is CAWSQNSPGQGLYGYTF. The CDR3 region has the DNA TGTGCCTGGAGCCAAAACAGCCCGGGACAGGGGCTGTATGGCTACACCTTC.

The chain links TRBV29-1 to TRBJ1-6; 8 nucleotides align to TRBD1. CDR1 and CDR2 from the germline V gene are SQVTM and ANQGSEA. V lost 6 bases and J lost 9; bases outside the gene matches: 10. The CDR3 consists of 14 residues. The DNA for the CDR3 is TGCAGCGTCAAAACCGGGACAGGTCGTTCACCCCTCCACTTT. It translates to CSVKTGTGRSPLHF. Drawing the rest from reference TRBV29-1 and TRBJ1-6, the complete variable domain is SAVISQKPSRDICQRGTSLTIQCQVDSQVTMMFWYRQQPGQSLTLIATANQGSEATYESGFVIDKFPISRPNLTFSTLTVSNMSPEDSSIYLCSVKTGTGRSPLHFGNGTRLTVT.

The table lists this clonotype with a count of one. This chain connects TRBV5-6 to TRBJ2-7; weak D call: TRBD1 (5 bases). V lost 0 bases, J lost 2 bases, and 12 bases lay in between. Looked up from germline, CDR1 is SGHDT and CDR2 is YYEEEE. The CDR3 is made up of 15 amino acids. In nucleotides, the CDR3 is TGTGCCAGCAGCTTGGCTATGGGCAGGGCCTACGAGCAGTACTTC. Residues: CASSLAMGRAYEQYF.

This chain connects TRBV24-1 to TRBJ2-1; 9 bases map to TRBD1. Germline CDR1 reads KGHDR; CDR2 reads SFDVKD. The CDR3 totals 15 residues. The junction had 4 bases not matched to a gene; V was cut back by 2 bases and J by 6 bases. The CDR3 loop reads CATSDSRTGANEQFF. The DNA of the CDR3 is TGTGCCACCAGTGATTCCCGGACAGGGGCCAATGAGCAGTTCTTC.

The chain recombines TRBV2 with TRBJ1-1, with D possibly being TRBD1 (6 bases). The CDR3 is made up of 13 amino acids. Deletions cut 8 bases from V and 7 bases from J, with 17 bases between. Per the germline V gene, CDR1 is SNHLY and CDR2 is FYNNEI. The CDR3, as DNA: TGTGCCAGCCGCATACAGGGATACAGTGAAGCTTTCTTT. Protein: CASRIQGYSEAFF.

The V gene is TRBV11-2, the J gene TRBJ2-3, with D unresolved. Germline lookup yields CDR1 SGHAT and CDR2 FQNNGV. The V gene lost 6 bases and the J gene lost 1 base, with 14 bases spanning the gap. This CDR3 contains 15 residues. CDR3 amino acids: CASSSRRAGTDTQYF. The CDR3 DNA follows: TGTGCCAGCAGTTCGAGACGAGCAGGCACAGATACGCAGTATTTT.

In its sample, this clonotype was seen a few times. The V and J genes are TRBV11-2 and TRBJ2-1; 7 bases align to TRBD1. The CDR3 runs to 15 residues. The ends lost 1 base at V and 7 bases at J; junction bases unmatched: 7. Per the germline V gene, CDR1 is SGHAT and CDR2 is FQNNGV. DNA for the CDR3: TGTGCCAGCAGCTTAGGACAGGGACCTATAAATGAGCAGTTCTTC. Translated: CASSLGQGPINEQFF.

Details on this clonotype: One end of the junction does not line up with germline, which may come from a read error. The chain uses TRBV20-1 and TRBJ1-6, with 10 bases identical to TRBD1. Germline values: CDR1 DFQATT, CDR2 SNEGSKA (reference sequence). CDR3 length: 15 residues. CDR3 residues: CSAMVGQGENSPPHF. In nucleotides, the CDR3 is TGCAGTGCTATGGTCGGACAGGGGGAGAATTCACCCCCCCACTTT.

This rearrangement joins TRBV18 to TRBJ2-1; the match to TRBD1 covers 12 bases. Germline V CDR1 and CDR2: KGHSH, LQKENI. V shed 3 bases and J 10 bases; nucleotides not matched to a gene: 10. CDR3 length: 16 residues. The CDR3 nucleotides are TGTGCCAGCTCACCGCCGGGACAGGGGGCGAACTACGAGCAGTTCTTC. Protein product: CASSPPGQGANYEQFF.

The genes are TRBV7-7 and TRBJ1-1; D is undetermined. V dropped 4 bases and J dropped 5 bases, with 11 bases sitting between them. The CDR3 has 13 residues. Germline V lookup: CDR1 SSHAT, CDR2 FNYEAQ (reference sequence). The chain's CDR3 is CASSSTPMTEAFF. CDR3 DNA: TGTGCCAGCAGCTCAACCCCTATGACTGAAGCTTTCTTT.

This chain uses TRBV3-1 with TRBJ2-5; 9 bases fit TRBD2. This CDR3 is 13 amino acids long. V was clipped by 8 bases and J by 2 bases; unmatched bases: 3. Germline lookup yields CDR1 LGHDT and CDR2 YNNKEL (reference sequence). This CDR3 reads CASHLAGQETQYF. CDR3 nucleotide sequence: TGTGCCAGCCACCTAGCGGGGCAAGAGACCCAGTACTTC.

In its sample, this clonotype was seen many times. The V gene is TRBV2, the J gene TRBJ2-1; TRBD1 agrees at 10 bases. J lost 4 bases, V lost 4 bases, and 4 bases had no gene match. The CDR3 runs to 15 residues. CDR1 and CDR2 from the germline V gene are SNHLY and FYNNEI. The chain's CDR3 is CASSARDRGYNEQFF. CDR3 nucleotide sequence: TGTGCCAGCAGTGCCCGGGACAGGGGTTACAATGAGCAGTTCTTC.

CDR3 in DNA: TGTGCCAGCAGTCCCCGTAAAGGGTCCCACAATGAGCAGTTCTTC. As protein: CASSPRKGSHNEQFF. The V and J genes are TRBV27 and TRBJ2-1; D is uncertain. Germline V gives CDR1 MNHEY, CDR2 SMNVEV (reference sequence). CDR3 length equals 15 residues. V was clipped by 5 bases and J by 5 bases, with 16 bases between them.

The chain uses TRBV20-1 and TRBJ2-3; 7 bases fit TRBD1. Germline-derived CDR1 and CDR2 are DFQATT and SNEGSKA (reference sequence). V gave up 6 bases and J gave up 6 bases; unmatched junction bases: 12. CDR3 length: 14 residues. The CDR3 region is CSATVGDRKDTQYF. CDR3 coding DNA: TGCAGTGCCACTGTCGGGGACAGAAAGGATACGCAGTATTTT.

The chain carries TRBV20-1 and TRBJ2-7, with 12 bases aligning to TRBD1. The CDR3 length is 14 residues. Looked up from germline, CDR1 is DFQATT and CDR2 is SNEGSKA (reference sequence). V lost 5 bases to trimming and J lost 1 base; unmatched junction nucleotides: 3. CDR3 amino acids: CSASGQGASYEQYF. The CDR3 DNA reads as TGCAGTGCTTCGGGACAGGGGGCATCCTACGAGCAGTACTTC.

This clonotype has more than one count but fewer than ten. This chain links TRBV7-8 with TRBJ2-1; the D is unclear. The CDR3 runs 12 residues. Germline V gives CDR1 SGHVS, CDR2 FQNEAQ. Trimming took off 7 bases at V and 7 bases at J, with 11 bases between the two ends. The chain's CDR3 is CASTYDRNEQFF. CDR3 in DNA: TGTGCCAGCACGTACGATAGGAATGAGCAGTTCTTC.

The chain combines TRBV5-1 with TRBJ1-1, with D uncertain. Trimming cost V 5 bases and J 9 bases, with 17 bases left between them. Germline CDR1 and CDR2: SGHRS and YFSETQ. The CDR3 consists of 13 residues. CDR3 residues: CASSYGWEVQAFF. CDR3 in DNA: TGCGCCAGCAGTTACGGTTGGGAGGTTCAAGCTTTCTTT.

In regard to this clonotype: The junction departs from the called germline gene at one end, perhaps through a read error. V usage is TRBV7-9 and J usage is TRBJ1-2, with D maybe TRBD1 (6 bases). The CDR3 contains 18 residues. Germline V gene data show CDR1 as SEHNR and CDR2 as FQNEAQ (reference sequence). CDR3 sequence reads: CASSLGPGGDKRNYGYTF. In DNA, the CDR3 is TGCGCCAGCAGCTTAGGCCCCGGCGGGGACAAAAGAAACTATGGCTACACCTTC.

This clonotype was recorded many times. The chain employs TRBV20-1 and TRBJ2-7; D unclear. Trimming removed 3 bases at V and 2 bases at J, with 11 bases between. Germline V gene lookup returns CDR1 DFQATT and CDR2 SNEGSKA (reference sequence). This CDR3 is 13 amino acids long. CDR3 in DNA: TGCAGTGCTAGGGACGCTGTTACCTACGAGCAGTACTTC. The encoded protein is CSARDAVTYEQYF.

The chain uses TRBV6-4 and TRBJ2-4; D is possibly TRBD2 (6 bases). The end of the DNA is better explained by TRBJ2-7, so the J call may be wrong. Germline lookup yields CDR1 MRHNA and CDR2 SNTAGT. CDR3 length: 14 amino acids. The CDR3: CASTLRDWTYEQYF. In DNA, the CDR3 is TGTGCCAGCACCCTCCGGGACTGGACCTACGAGCAGTACTTC.

The chain couples TRBV10-3 to TRBJ2-1; 8 bases match TRBD2. Germline CDR1 reads ENHRY; CDR2 reads SYGVKD. Trimming at V came to 10 bases and at J to 9 bases, leaving 20 bases not matched to a gene. This CDR3 spans 16 amino acids. CDR3 nucleotide sequence: TGTGCCAGCTTCCCTAGAGGGGGAGCGGGGGTAAGTGAGCAGTTCTTC. Protein: CASFPRGGAGVSEQFF.

This clonotype came up a few times. V usage is TRBV5-4 and J usage is TRBJ2-5, with 9 bases fitting TRBD1. After removal of 0 bases from V and 3 bases from J, the junction contained 21 bases not matched to a gene. The CDR3 runs to 21 residues. CDR1 and CDR2 from the germline V gene are SGHNT and YYREEE (reference sequence). CDR3 nucleotides: TGTGCCAGCAGCTTGGGGTTTAGGGACAGGGAGAGCAAAGGCGAGAAAGAGACCCAGTACTTC. Translation gives CASSLGFRDRESKGEKETQYF.

CDR3 bases: TGTGCCAGCAGCAAAACAGGGTATGAAGGCGAGCAGTACTTC. As protein: CASSKTGYEGEQYF. The V and J genes are TRBV12-3 or TRBV12-4 and TRBJ2-7, with D maybe TRBD1 (6 bases). V gave up 6 bases and J gave up 6 bases, with 18 bases separating them. The CDR3 has 14 residues.

This clonotype was counted a few times. This chain connects TRBV13 to TRBJ2-1; D ambiguous. The CDR3 loop spans 12 amino acids. V lost 1 base and J 10 bases, leaving 8 bases between the germline ends. Germline V gives CDR1 PRHDT, CDR2 FYEKMQ (reference sequence). CDR3 protein: CASSLASQEQFF. For the CDR3, the DNA is TGTGCCAGCAGCTTAGCTTCTCAGGAGCAGTTCTTC.